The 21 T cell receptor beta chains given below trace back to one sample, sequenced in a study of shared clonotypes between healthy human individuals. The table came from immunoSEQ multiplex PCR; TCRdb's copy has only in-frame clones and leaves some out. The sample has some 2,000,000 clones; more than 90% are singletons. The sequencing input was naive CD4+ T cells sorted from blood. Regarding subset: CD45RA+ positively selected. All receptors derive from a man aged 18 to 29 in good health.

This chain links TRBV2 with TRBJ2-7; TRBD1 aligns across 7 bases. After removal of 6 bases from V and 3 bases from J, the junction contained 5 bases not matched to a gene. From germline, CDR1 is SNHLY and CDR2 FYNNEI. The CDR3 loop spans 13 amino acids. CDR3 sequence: CASSIRDSYEQYF. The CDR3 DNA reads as TGTGCCAGCAGCATCCGGGACAGCTACGAGCAGTACTTC.

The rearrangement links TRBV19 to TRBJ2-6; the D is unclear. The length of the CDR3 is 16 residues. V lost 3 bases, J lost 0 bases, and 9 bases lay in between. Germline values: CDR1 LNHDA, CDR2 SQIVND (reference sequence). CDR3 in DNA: TGTGCCAGTAGTATTCTTCAGTACTCTGGGGCCAACGTCCTGACTTTC. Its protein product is CASSILQYSGANVLTF.

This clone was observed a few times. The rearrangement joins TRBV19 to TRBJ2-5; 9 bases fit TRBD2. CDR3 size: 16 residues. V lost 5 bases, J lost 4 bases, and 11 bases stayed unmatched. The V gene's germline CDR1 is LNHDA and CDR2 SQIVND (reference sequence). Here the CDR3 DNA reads TGTGCCAGTAGTCCTTCTCCTAGCGGGGTAGGAGAGACCCAGTACTTC. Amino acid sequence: CASSPSPSGVGETQYF. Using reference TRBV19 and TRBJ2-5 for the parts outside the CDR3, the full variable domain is DGGITQSPKYLFRKEGQNVTLSCEQNLNHDAMYWYRQDPGQGLRLIYYSQIVNDFQKGDIAEGYSVSREKKESFPLTVTSAQKNPTAFYLCASSPSPSGVGETQYFGPGTRLLVL.

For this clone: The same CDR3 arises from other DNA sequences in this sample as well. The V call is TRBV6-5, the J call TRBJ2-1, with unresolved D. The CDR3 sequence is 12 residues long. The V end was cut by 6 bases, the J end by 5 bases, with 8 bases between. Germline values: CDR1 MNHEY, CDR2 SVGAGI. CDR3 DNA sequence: TGTGCCAGCAGGGGATGGGACAATGAGCAGTTCTTC. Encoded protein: CASRGWDNEQFF.

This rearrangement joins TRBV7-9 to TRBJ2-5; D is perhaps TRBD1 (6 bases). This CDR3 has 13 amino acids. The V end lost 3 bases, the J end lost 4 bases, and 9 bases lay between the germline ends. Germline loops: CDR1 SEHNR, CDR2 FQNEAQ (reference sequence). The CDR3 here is CASSLMTGETQYF. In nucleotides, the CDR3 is TGTGCCAGCAGCTTGATGACAGGAGAGACCCAGTACTTC.

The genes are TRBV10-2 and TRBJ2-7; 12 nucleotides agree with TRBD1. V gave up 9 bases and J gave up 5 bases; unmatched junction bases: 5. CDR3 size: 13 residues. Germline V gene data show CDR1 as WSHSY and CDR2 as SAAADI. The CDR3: CASAGQGAHEQYF. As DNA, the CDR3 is TGCGCCAGTGCGGGACAGGGGGCCCACGAGCAGTACTTC.

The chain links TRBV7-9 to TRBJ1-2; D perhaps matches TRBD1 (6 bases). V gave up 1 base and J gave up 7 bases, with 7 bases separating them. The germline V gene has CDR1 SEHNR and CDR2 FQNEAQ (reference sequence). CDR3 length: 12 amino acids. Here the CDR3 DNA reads TGTGCCAGCAGCTTAGAGGGGGTTGGCTACACCTTC. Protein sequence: CASSLEGVGYTF.

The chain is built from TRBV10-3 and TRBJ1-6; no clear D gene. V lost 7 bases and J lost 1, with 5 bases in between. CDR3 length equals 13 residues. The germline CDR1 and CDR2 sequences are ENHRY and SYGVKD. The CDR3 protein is CAITGSYNSPLHF. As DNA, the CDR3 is TGTGCCATCACGGGGTCCTATAATTCACCCCTCCACTTT.

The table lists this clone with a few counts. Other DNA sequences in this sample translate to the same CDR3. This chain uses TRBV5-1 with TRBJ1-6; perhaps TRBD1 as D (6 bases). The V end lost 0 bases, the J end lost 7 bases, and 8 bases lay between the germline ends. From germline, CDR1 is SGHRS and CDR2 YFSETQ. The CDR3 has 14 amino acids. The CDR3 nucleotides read TGCGCCAGCAGCTTGGGGACAGTAAATTCACCCCTCCACTTT. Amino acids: CASSLGTVNSPLHF.

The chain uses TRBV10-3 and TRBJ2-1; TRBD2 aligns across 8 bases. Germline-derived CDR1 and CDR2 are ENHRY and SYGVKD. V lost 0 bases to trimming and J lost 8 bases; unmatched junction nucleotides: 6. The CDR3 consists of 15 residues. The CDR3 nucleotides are TGTGCCATCAGTGAGTCGGGACTAGGTATAGATGAGCAGTTCTTC. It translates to CAISESGLGIDEQFF.

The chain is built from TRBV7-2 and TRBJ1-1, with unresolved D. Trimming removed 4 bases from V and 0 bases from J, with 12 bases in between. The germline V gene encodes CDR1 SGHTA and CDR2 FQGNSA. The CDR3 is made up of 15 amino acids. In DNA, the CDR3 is TGTGCCAGCAGCTCCACGAAGGGCGTGAACACTGAAGCTTTCTTT. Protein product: CASSSTKGVNTEAFF.

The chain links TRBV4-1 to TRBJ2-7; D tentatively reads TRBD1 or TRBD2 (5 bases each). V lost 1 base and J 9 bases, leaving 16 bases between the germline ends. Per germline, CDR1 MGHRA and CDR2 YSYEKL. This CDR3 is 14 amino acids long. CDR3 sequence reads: CASSQAGALRGQYF. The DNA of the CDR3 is TGCGCCAGCAGCCAAGCTGGGGCCCTACGGGGGCAGTACTTC.

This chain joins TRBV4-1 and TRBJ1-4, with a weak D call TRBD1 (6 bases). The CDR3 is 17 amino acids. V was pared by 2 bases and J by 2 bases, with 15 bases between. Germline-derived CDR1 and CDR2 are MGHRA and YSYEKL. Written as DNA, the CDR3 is TGCGCCAGCAGCCAAATGGCGGCGGGGGCCACTAATGAAAAACTGTTTTTT. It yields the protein CASSQMAAGATNEKLFF.

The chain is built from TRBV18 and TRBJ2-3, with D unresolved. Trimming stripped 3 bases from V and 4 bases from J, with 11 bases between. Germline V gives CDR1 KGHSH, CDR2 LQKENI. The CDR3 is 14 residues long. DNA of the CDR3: TGTGCCAGCTCACCTTATAGTGAGGCAGATACGCAGTATTTT. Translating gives CASSPYSEADTQYF.

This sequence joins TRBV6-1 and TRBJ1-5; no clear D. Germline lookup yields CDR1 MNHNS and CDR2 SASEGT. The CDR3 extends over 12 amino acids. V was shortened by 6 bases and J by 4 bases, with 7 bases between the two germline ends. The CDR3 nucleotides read TGTGCCAGCAGACAGTATAATCAGCCCCAGCATTTT. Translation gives CASRQYNQPQHF.

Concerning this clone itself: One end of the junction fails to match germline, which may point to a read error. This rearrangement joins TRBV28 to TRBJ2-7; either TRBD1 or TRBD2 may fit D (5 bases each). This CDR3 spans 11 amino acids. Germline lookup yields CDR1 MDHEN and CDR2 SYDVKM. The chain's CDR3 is CASSLGRDADF. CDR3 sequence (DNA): TGTGCCAGCAGTTTGGGCCGGGACGCCGACTTC.

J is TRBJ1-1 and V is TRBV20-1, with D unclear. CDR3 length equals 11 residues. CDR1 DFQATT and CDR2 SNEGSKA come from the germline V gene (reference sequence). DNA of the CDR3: TGCAGCCCGATGGGTACCCCTGAAGCTTTCTTT. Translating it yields CSPMGTPEAFF.

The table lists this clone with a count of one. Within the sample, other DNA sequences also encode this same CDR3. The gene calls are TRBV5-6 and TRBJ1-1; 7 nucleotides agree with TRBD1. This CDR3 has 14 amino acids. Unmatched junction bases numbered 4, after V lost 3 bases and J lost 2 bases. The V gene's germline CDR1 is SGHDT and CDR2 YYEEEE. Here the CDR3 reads CASSSGTANTEAFF. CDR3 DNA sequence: TGTGCCAGCAGCTCCGGGACAGCAAACACTGAAGCTTTCTTT.

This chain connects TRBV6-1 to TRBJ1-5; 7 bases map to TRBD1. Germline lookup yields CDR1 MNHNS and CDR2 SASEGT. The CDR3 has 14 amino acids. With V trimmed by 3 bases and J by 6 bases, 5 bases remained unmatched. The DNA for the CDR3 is TGTGCCAGCAGTGATCAGGGGGTGGGTCAGCCCCAGCATTTT. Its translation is CASSDQGVGQPQHF.

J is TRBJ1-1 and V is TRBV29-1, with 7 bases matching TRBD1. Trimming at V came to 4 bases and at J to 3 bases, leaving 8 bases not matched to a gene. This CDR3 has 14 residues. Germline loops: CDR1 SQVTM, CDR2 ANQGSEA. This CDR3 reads CSVVGVRGDTEAFF. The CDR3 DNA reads TGCAGCGTTGTGGGAGTCAGGGGGGACACTGAAGCTTTCTTT.

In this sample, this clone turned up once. The CDR3 protein is CASSPPQGTGTEAFF. The CDR3 DNA follows: TGTGCCAGCTCACCTCCCCAGGGTACGGGAACTGAAGCTTTCTTT. V gene TRBV18 combines with J gene TRBJ1-1; a weak D match, TRBD1 (5 bases). There are 15 residues in the CDR3. With 3 bases removed from V and 5 bases from J, the gap between germline ends came to 16 bases. Germline CDR1 is KGHSH and CDR2 is LQKENI.